These T cell receptor beta chains were read from a single sample in a study of blood T cell repertoires in COVID-19. Measured with immunoSEQ multiplex PCR; TCRdb has only the in-frame clones, and not every one. The table records 65,000 or so clones, approximately 80% of them present only once. Sequenced material: peripheral blood. Source of these receptors: a man older than 75 with acute or convalescent COVID-19. Both conserved end residues are part of each CDR3. D genes are given only for firm matches. Size is omitted from some rows. Given values are once, few, many or a class for expanded clones.

j_gene: TRBJ2-3; d_gene: NA; v_gene: TRBV11-1; abundance: NA; CDR3aa: CASSPKPGTDTQYF; CDR3nt: TGTGCCAGCAGCCCCAAACCAGGAACAGATACGCAGTATTTT
j_gene: TRBJ2-4; d_gene: TRBD1; v_gene: TRBV9; abundance: NA; CDR3aa: CASSEGQGVLAKNIQYF; CDR3nt: TGTGCCAGCAGCGAGGGACAGGGGGTCCTAGCCAAAAACATTCAGTACTTC
j_gene: TRBJ2-2; d_gene: NA; v_gene: TRBV2; abundance: few; CDR3aa: CASTTWNTGELFF; CDR3nt: TGTGCCAGCACCACATGGAACACCGGGGAGCTGTTTTTT
j_gene: TRBJ1-2; d_gene: NA; v_gene: TRBV6-5; abundance: few; CDR3aa: CASRQRPNYGYTF; CDR3nt: TGTGCCAGTCGACAGAGACCTAACTATGGCTACACCTTC
j_gene: TRBJ1-3; d_gene: TRBD1; v_gene: TRBV28; abundance: NA; CDR3aa: CASSLDRAAGNTIYF; CDR3nt: TGTGCCAGCAGCTTGGACAGGGCGGCTGGAAACACCATATATTTT
j_gene: TRBJ1-4; d_gene: NA; v_gene: TRBV11-3; abundance: NA; CDR3aa: CASSFQDCPREKLFF; CDR3nt: TGTGCCAGCAGCTTCCAGGACTGCCCGCGGGAAAAACTGTTTTTT
j_gene: TRBJ1-2; d_gene: NA; v_gene: TRBV6-1; abundance: once; CDR3aa: CASSETDTTYGYTF; CDR3nt: TGTGCCAGCAGTGAGACCGACACCACCTATGGCTACACCTTC
j_gene: TRBJ2-3; d_gene: TRBD2; v_gene: TRBV5-1; abundance: NA; CDR3aa: CASSLALAGTDTQYF; CDR3nt: TGCGCCAGCAGCTTGGCCCTAGCGGGCACAGATACGCAGTATTTT
j_gene: TRBJ1-2; d_gene: NA; v_gene: TRBV10-2; abundance: NA; CDR3aa: CATNRGLLTHLGYTF; CDR3nt: TGCGCCACCAACCGGGGATTATTGACACATTTGGGCTACACCTTC
j_gene: TRBJ2-5; d_gene: NA; v_gene: TRBV19; abundance: NA; CDR3aa: CASSPRDIEETQYF; CDR3nt: TGTGCCAGTAGCCCCCGGGACATAGAAGAGACCCAGTACTTC
j_gene: TRBJ1-6; d_gene: NA; v_gene: TRBV19; abundance: NA; CDR3aa: CASSQQGRYSPLHF; CDR3nt: TGTGCCAGTAGTCAACAGGGCCGTTATTCACCCCTCCACTTT
j_gene: TRBJ1-2; d_gene: NA; v_gene: TRBV21-1; abundance: NA; CDR3aa: CASSIGQPLYGYTF; CDR3nt: TGTGCCAGCAGCATCGGACAGCCCCTCTATGGCTACACCTTC
j_gene: TRBJ1-1; d_gene: NA; v_gene: TRBV29-1; abundance: NA; CDR3aa: CSVDALRTEDTEAFF; CDR3nt: TGCAGCGTTGACGCCCTGAGGACAGAAGACACTGAAGCTTTCTTT
j_gene: TRBJ2-5; d_gene: NA; v_gene: TRBV3-1/TRBV3-2; abundance: NA; CDR3aa: CASSQDRYVQETQYF; CDR3nt: TGTGCCAGCAGCCAAGACAGATATGTCCAAGAGACCCAGTACTTC
j_gene: TRBJ1-1; d_gene: NA; v_gene: TRBV6-2/TRBV6-3; abundance: NA; CDR3aa: CASSTTGRNTEAFF; CDR3nt: TGTGCCAGCAGTACGACAGGTAGGAACACTGAAGCTTTCTTT
j_gene: TRBJ2-3; d_gene: TRBD2; v_gene: TRBV5-1; abundance: NA; CDR3aa: CASSSIGLAGANTQYF; CDR3nt: TGCGCCAGCAGCTCAATCGGACTAGCGGGGGCGAATACGCAGTATTTT
j_gene: TRBJ2-3; d_gene: NA; v_gene: TRBV5-1; abundance: NA; CDR3aa: CASSYESGTNTQYF; CDR3nt: TGCGCCAGCAGCTACGAATCCGGGACAAATACGCAGTATTTT
j_gene: TRBJ2-5; d_gene: NA; v_gene: TRBV2; abundance: NA; CDR3aa: CASTGVGETQYF; CDR3nt: TGTGCCAGCACAGGGGTTGGTGAGACCCAGTACTTC
j_gene: TRBJ1-6; d_gene: TRBD1; v_gene: TRBV27; abundance: once; CDR3aa: CASSFTGGTLHF; CDR3nt: TGTGCCAGCAGTTTTACAGGGGGAACCCTCCACTTT
j_gene: TRBJ1-2; d_gene: TRBD1; v_gene: TRBV5-5; abundance: NA; CDR3aa: CASSFGGGGGYTF; CDR3nt: TGTGCCAGCAGCTTTGGAGGGGGCGGAGGCTACACCTTC
j_gene: TRBJ1-2; d_gene: TRBD1; v_gene: TRBV2; abundance: NA; CDR3aa: CASSDWDRFRYTF; CDR3nt: TGTGCCAGCAGTGATTGGGACAGGTTTCGCTACACCTTC
j_gene: TRBJ1-2; d_gene: NA; v_gene: TRBV19; abundance: NA; CDR3aa: CASTSPGENYGYTF; CDR3nt: TGTGCCAGTACCTCCCCAGGGGAAAACTATGGCTACACCTTC
j_gene: TRBJ1-3; d_gene: NA; v_gene: TRBV12-3/TRBV12-4; abundance: NA; CDR3aa: CASSFEGGAIYF; CDR3nt: TGTGCCAGCAGCTTTGAGGGCGGTGCCATATATTTT
j_gene: TRBJ2-2; d_gene: TRBD1; v_gene: TRBV7-3; abundance: NA; CDR3aa: CASSPTFDRVLNTGELFF; CDR3nt: TGTGCCAGCAGCCCGACATTTGACAGGGTCCTAAACACCGGGGAGCTGTTTTTT
j_gene: TRBJ1-2; d_gene: TRBD1; v_gene: TRBV6-6; abundance: NA; CDR3aa: CASSGTGVGGYTF; CDR3nt: TGTGCCAGCAGCGGGACAGGGGTTGGTGGCTACACCTTC
j_gene: TRBJ1-1; d_gene: NA; v_gene: TRBV2; abundance: NA; CDR3aa: CASKRRETEAFF; CDR3nt: TGTGCCAGCAAGAGAAGGGAGACTGAAGCTTTCTTT
j_gene: TRBJ1-2; d_gene: NA; v_gene: TRBV7-9; abundance: NA; CDR3aa: CASSRNEGYTF; CDR3nt: TGTGCCAGCAGCCGCAACGAGGGCTACACCTTC
j_gene: TRBJ1-2; d_gene: TRBD1; v_gene: TRBV6-5; abundance: NA; CDR3aa: CASSNRDRANYGYTF; CDR3nt: TGTGCCAGCAGTAACCGGGACAGGGCGAACTATGGCTACACCTTC
j_gene: TRBJ1-1; d_gene: TRBD1; v_gene: TRBV5-6; abundance: NA; CDR3aa: CASSLGDRGPNTEAFF; CDR3nt: TGTGCCAGCAGCTTGGGGGACAGGGGGCCGAACACTGAAGCTTTCTTT
j_gene: TRBJ1-1; d_gene: NA; v_gene: TRBV19; abundance: NA; CDR3aa: CASSIAPPGGTEAFF; CDR3nt: TGTGCCAGTAGTATAGCTCCCCCGGGAGGAACTGAAGCTTTCTTT
j_gene: TRBJ2-5; d_gene: NA; v_gene: TRBV6-4; abundance: NA; CDR3aa: CASSARDLVVVETQYF; CDR3nt: TGTGCCAGCAGTGCCCGGGACTTAGTGGTTGTAGAGACCCAGTACTTC